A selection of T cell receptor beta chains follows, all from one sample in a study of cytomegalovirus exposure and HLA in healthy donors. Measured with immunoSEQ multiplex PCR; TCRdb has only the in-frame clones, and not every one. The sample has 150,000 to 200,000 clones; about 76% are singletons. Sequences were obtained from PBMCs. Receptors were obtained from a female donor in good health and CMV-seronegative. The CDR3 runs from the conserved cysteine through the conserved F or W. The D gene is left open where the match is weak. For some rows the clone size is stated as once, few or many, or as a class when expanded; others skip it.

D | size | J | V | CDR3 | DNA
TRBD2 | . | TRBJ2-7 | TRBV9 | CASSDTPASGIWEQYF | TGTGCCAGCAGCGATACACCGGCTAGCGGGATTTGGGAGCAGTACTTC
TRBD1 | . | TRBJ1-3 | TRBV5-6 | CASSLGQLGNTIYF | TGTGCCAGCAGCCTGGGACAGCTTGGAAACACCATATATTTT
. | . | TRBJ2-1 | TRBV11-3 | CASSLVGGTLLNEQFF | TGTGCCAGCAGCTTAGTAGGCGGGACTTTACTTAATGAGCAGTTCTTC
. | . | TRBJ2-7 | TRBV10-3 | CAIRGAYEQYF | TGTGCCATCCGCGGGGCCTACGAGCAGTACTTC
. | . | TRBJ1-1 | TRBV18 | CASSSTVNTEAFF | TGTGCCAGCTCATCGACAGTTAACACTGAAGCTTTCTTT
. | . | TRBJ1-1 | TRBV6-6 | CASSLNYRAGDTEAFF | TGTGCCAGCAGTTTAAATTACAGGGCAGGGGACACTGAAGCTTTCTTT
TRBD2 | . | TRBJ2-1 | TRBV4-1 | CASSRLAGSNEQFF | TGCGCCAGCAGCCGTCTAGCGGGGTCCAATGAGCAGTTCTTC
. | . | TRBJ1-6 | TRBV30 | CAWASGVSSYNSPLHF | TGTGCCTGGGCCTCAGGGGTGAGCTCCTATAATTCACCCCTCCACTTT
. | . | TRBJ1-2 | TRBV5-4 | CAWPDSRVDGYTF | TGTGCCTGGCCGGACTCTCGAGTGGATGGCTACACCTTC
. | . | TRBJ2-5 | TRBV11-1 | CASSYELQKETQYF | TGTGCCAGCAGCTACGAGTTACAGAAAGAGACCCAGTACTTC
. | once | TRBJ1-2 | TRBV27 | CASSFGSNYGYTF | TGTGCCAGCAGTTTCGGGAGTAACTATGGCTACACCTTC
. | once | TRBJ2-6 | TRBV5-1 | CASRLSGANVLTF | TGCGCCAGCAGACTCTCTGGGGCCAACGTCCTGACTTTC
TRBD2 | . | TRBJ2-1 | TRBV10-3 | CAIRAAGGSYNEQFF | TGTGCCATCAGGGCGGCGGGGGGATCCTACAATGAGCAGTTCTTC
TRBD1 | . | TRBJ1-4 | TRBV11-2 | CASSSQGGSEKLFF | TGTGCCAGCAGCTCTCAGGGGGGAAGTGAAAAACTGTTTTTT
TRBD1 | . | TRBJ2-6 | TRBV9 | CASSPGQGLGANVLTF | TGTGCCAGCAGCCCGGGACAGGGGCTTGGGGCCAACGTCCTGACTTTC
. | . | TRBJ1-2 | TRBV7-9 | CASSRESDYGYTF | TGTGCCAGCAGCAGGGAGTCGGACTATGGCTACACCTTC
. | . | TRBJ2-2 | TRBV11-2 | CASSLVGGLNTGELFF | TGTGCCAGCAGCTTAGTAGGGGGATTGAACACCGGGGAGCTGTTTTTT
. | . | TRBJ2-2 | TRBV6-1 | CASSEALPGWAGELFF | TGTGCCAGCAGTGAAGCGCTTCCAGGGTGGGCCGGGGAGCTGTTTTTT
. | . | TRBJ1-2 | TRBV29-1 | CSVDSFGYTF | TGCAGCGTGGACAGTTTTGGCTACACCTTC
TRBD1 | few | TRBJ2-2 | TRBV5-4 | CASSLRQGDGELFF | TGTGCCAGCAGCTTGAGACAGGGGGACGGGGAGCTGTTTTTT
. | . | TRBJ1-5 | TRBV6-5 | CASSYGGANQPQHF | TGTGCCAGCAGTTACGGGGGGGCGAATCAGCCCCAGCATTTT
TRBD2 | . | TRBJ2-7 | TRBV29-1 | CSAGSPGLAGGSSYEQYF | TGCAGCGCTGGCTCTCCGGGACTAGCGGGAGGGAGCTCCTACGAGCAGTACTTC
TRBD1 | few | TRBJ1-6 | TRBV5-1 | CASRNDRASYNSPLHF | TGCGCCAGCAGGAACGACAGGGCATCCTATAATTCACCCCTCCACTTT
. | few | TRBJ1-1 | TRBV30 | CAWRAGRYTEAFF | TGTGCCTGGAGGGCAGGTCGTTACACTGAAGCTTTCTTT
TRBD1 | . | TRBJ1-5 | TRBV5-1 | CASSLGTGREQPQHF | TGCGCCAGCAGCTTGGGGACAGGGAGAGAACAGCCCCAGCATTTT
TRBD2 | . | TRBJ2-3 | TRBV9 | CASSPRTSGGTDTQYF | TGTGCCAGCAGCCCCAGGACTAGCGGGGGAACAGATACGCAGTATTTT
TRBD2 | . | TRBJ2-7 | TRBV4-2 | CASSQVAGRTYEQYF | TGTGCCAGCAGCCAAGTAGCGGGGAGGACCTACGAGCAGTACTTC